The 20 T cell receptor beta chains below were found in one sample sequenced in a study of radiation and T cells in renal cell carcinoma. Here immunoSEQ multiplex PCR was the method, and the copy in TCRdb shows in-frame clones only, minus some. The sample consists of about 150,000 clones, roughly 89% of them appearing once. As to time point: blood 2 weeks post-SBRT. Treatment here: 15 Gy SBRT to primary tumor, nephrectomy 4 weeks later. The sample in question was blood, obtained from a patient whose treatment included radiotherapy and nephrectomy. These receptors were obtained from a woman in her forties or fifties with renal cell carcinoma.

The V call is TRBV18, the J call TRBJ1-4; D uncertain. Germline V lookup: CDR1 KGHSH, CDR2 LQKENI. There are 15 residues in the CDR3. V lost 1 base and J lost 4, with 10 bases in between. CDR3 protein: CASSPRNGNNEKLFF. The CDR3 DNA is TGTGCCAGCTCACCACGGAACGGAAATAATGAAAAACTGTTTTTT.

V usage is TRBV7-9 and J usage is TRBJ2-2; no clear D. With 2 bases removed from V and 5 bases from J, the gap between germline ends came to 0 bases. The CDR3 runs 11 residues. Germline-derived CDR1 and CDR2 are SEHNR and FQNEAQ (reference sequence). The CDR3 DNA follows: TGTGCCAGCAGCTTAACCGGGGAGCTGTTTTTT. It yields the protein CASSLTGELFF.

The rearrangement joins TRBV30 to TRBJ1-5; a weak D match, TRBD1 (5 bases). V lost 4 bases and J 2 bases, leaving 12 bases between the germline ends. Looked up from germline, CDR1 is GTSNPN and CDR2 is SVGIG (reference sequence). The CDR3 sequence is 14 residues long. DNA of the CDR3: TGTGCCTGGAACGGTCGGGGGGGCAATCAGCCCCAGCATTTT. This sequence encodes CAWNGRGGNQPQHF.

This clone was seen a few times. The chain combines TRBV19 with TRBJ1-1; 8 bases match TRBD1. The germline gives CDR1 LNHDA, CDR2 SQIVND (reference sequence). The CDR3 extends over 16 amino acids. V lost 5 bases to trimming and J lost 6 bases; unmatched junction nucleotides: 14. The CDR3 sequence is CASSPRTGYSVAEAFF. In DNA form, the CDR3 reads TGTGCCAGTAGTCCCCGGACAGGGTATAGTGTCGCTGAAGCTTTCTTT.

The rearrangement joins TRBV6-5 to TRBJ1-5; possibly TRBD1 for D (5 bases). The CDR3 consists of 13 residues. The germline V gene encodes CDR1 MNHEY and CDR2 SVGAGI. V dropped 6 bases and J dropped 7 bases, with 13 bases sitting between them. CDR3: CASSPAWDQPQHF. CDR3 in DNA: TGTGCCAGCAGCCCTGCCTGGGACCAGCCCCAGCATTTT.

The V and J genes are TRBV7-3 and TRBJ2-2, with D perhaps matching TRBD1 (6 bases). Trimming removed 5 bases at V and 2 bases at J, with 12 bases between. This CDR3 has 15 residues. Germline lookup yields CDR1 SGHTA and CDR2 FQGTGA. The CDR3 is CASSLLDSNTGELFF. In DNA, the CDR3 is TGTGCCAGCAGCCTCCTGGACAGTAACACCGGGGAGCTGTTTTTT. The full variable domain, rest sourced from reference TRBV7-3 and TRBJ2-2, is GAGVSQTPSNKVTEKGKYVELRCDPISGHTALYWYRQSLGQGPEFLIYFQGTGAADDSGLPNDRFFAVRPEGSVSTLKIQRTERGDSAVYLCASSLLDSNTGELFFGEGSRLTVL.

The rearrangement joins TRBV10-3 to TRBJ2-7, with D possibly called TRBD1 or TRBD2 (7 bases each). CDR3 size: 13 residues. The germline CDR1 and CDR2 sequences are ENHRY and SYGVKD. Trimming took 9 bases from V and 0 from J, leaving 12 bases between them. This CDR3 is CAIGGGSSYEQYF. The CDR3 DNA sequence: TGTGCCATAGGGGGCGGGAGCTCCTACGAGCAGTACTTC.

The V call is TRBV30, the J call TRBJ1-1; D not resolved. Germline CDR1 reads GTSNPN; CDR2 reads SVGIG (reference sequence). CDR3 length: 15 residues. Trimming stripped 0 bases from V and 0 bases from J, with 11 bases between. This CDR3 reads CAWSVRRQVNTEAFF. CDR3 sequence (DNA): TGTGCCTGGAGTGTACGAAGGCAAGTGAACACTGAAGCTTTCTTT.

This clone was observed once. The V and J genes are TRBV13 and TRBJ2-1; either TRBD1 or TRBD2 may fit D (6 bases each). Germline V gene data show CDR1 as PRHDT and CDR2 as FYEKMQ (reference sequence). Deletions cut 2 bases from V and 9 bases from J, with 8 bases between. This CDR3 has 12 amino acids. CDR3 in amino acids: CASSLWGAEQFF. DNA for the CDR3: TGTGCCAGCAGCTTATGGGGGGCTGAGCAGTTCTTC. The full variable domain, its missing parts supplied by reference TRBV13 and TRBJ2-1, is AAGVIQSPRHLIKEKRETATLKCYPIPRHDTVYWYQQGPGQDPQFLISFYEKMQSDKGSIPDRFSAQQFSDYHSELNMSSLELGDSALYFCASSLWGAEQFFGPGTRLTVL.

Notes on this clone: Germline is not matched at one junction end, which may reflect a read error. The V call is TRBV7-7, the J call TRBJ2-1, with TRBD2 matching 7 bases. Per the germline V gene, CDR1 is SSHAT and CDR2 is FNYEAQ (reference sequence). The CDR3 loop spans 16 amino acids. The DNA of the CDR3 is TGTGCTAGCAGCTTAGCGGGCGGCGGGGGCTACAATGAGCAGTTCTTC. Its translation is CASSLAGGGGYNEQFF. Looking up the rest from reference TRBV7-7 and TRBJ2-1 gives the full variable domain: GAGVSQSPRYKVTKRGQDVTLRCDPISSHATLYWYQQALGQGPEFLTYFNYEAQPDKSGLPSDRFSAERPEGSISTLTIQRTEQRDSAMYRCASSLAGGGGYNEQFFGPGTRLTVL.

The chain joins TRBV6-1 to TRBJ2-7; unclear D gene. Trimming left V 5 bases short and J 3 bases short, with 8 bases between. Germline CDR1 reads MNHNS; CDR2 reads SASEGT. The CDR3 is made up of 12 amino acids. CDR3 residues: CASSPTHYEQYF. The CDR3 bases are TGTGCCAGCAGTCCGACTCACTACGAGCAGTACTTC.

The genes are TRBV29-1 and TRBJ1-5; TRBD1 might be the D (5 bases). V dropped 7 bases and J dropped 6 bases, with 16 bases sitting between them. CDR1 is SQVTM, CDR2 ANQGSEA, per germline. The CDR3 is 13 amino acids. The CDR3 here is CSAGGGGGQPQHF. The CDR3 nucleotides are TGCAGCGCTGGGGGGGGAGGCGGTCAGCCCCAGCATTTT.

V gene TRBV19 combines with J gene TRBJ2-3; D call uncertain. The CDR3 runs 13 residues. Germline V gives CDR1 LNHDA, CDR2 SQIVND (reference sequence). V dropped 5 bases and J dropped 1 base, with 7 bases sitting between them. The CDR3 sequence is CASSPAGTDTQYF. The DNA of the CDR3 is TGTGCCAGTAGTCCAGCCGGCACAGATACGCAGTATTTT.

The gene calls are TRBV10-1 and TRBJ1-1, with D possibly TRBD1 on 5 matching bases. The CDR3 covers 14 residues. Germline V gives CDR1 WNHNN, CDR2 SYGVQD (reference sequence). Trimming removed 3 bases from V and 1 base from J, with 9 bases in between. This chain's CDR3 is CASSDLTENTEAFF. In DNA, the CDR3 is TGCGCCAGCAGTGACCTGACAGAGAACACTGAAGCTTTCTTT.

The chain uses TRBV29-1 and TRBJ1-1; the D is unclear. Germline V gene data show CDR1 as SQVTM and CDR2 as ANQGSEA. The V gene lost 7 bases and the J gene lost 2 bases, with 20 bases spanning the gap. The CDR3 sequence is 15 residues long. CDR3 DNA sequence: TGCAGCGCGCCTCTCGAGGGCCGCTCCAACACTGAAGCTTTCTTT. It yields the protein CSAPLEGRSNTEAFF.

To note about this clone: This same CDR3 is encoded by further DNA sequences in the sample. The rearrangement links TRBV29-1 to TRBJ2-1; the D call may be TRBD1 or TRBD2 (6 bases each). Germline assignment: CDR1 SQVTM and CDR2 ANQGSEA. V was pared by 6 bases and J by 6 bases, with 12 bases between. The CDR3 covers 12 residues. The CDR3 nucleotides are TGCAGCGTGGCTAAGGGGGGCAATGAGCAGTTCTTC. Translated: CSVAKGGNEQFF.

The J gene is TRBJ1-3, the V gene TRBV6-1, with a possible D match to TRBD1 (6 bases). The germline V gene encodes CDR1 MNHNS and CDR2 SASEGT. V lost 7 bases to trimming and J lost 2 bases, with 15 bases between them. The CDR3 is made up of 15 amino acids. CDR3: CASTGGRIAGNTIYF. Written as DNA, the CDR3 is TGTGCCAGCACTGGGGGCCGGATAGCTGGAAACACCATATATTTT.

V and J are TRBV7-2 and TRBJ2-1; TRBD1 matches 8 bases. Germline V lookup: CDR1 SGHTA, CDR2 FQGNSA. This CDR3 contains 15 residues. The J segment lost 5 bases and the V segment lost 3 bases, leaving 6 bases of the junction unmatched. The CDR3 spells CASSFHRDRNNEQFF. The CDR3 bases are TGTGCCAGCAGCTTTCACCGGGACAGGAACAATGAGCAGTTCTTC.

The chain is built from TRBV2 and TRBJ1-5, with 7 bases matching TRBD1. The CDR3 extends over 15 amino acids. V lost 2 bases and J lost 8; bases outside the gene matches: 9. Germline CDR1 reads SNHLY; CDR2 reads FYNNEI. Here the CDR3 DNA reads TGTGCCAGCAGTGAATTACAAGGGGGCGTAGAGCCCCAGCATTTT. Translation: CASSELQGGVEPQHF.

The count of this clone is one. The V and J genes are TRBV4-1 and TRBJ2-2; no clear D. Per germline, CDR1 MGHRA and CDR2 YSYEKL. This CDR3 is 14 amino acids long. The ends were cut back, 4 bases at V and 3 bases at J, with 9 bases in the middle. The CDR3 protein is CASSPLSYTGELFF. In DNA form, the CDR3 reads TGCGCCAGCAGCCCCTTGAGCTACACCGGGGAGCTGTTTTTT.